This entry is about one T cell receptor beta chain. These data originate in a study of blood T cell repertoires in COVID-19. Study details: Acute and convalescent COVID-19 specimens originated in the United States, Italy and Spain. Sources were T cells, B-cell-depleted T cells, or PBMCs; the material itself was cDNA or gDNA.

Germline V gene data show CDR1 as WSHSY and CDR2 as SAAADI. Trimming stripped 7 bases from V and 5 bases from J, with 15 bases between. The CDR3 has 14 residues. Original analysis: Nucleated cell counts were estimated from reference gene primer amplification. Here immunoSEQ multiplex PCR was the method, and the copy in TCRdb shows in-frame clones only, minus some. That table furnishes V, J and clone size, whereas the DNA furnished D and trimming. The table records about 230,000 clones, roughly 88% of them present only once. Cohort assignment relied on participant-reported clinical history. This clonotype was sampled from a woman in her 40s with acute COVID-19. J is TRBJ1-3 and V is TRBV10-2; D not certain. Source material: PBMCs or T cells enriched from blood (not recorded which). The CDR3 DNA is TGCGCCAGCACCCCCCCGGGGTTGAGAAACACCATATATTTT. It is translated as CASTPPGLRNTIYF.